These 27 T cell receptor beta chains originate from one sample sequenced in a study of OX40 agonist ivuxolimab in advanced cancers. Libraries were built with the immunoSEQ multiplex PCR assay. As stored in TCRdb, this immuneACCESS dataset retains in-frame rearrangements with V and J assigned. A fraction of the clones does not appear; measured against another copy, unresolved V genes explain less than half of the discrepancy, and the remainder lacks a known reason. Across this sample there are roughly 50,000 clones, with 80% to 85% seen only once. The top ten constitute about an eighth of the sample. Sequences were derived from CD4+ or CD8+ T cells sorted from blood, sampled in a trial of the OX40 agonist ivuxolimab. The receptors originated from an adult with an advanced solid tumor such as melanoma, head and neck, liver or kidney cancer.

The rearrangement uses TRBV5-6 and TRBJ2-7; 10 bases map to TRBD1. This CDR3 spans 13 amino acids. V lost 7 bases to trimming and J lost 7 bases; unmatched junction nucleotides: 8. Germline CDR1 reads SGHDT; CDR2 reads YYEEEE. CDR3 nucleotide sequence: TGTGCCAGCGTCCGGGACAGGGGTGTGGAGCAGTACGTC. It translates to CASVRDRGVEQYV.

This clone was found a few times. This chain uses TRBV5-1 with TRBJ1-2; D is undetermined. CDR3 length equals 12 residues. Germline V CDR1 and CDR2: SGHRS, YFSETQ. The V gene lost 2 bases and the J gene lost 5 bases, with 7 bases spanning the gap. Here the CDR3 reads CASSFEQYGYTF. In DNA, the CDR3 is TGCGCCAGCAGCTTCGAACAGTATGGCTACACCTTC.

The V gene is TRBV5-6, the J gene TRBJ2-2; no firm D call. Trimming took 0 bases from V and 6 from J, leaving 6 bases between them. The CDR3 has 13 residues. The germline gives CDR1 SGHDT, CDR2 YYEEEE. The CDR3 DNA sequence: TGTGCCAGCAGCTTGGGGTACGCCGGGGAGCTGTTTTTT. Protein: CASSLGYAGELFF.

J is TRBJ2-3 and V is TRBV11-3, with D possibly being TRBD2 (6 bases). V dropped 5 bases and J dropped 4 bases, with 7 bases sitting between them. This CDR3 contains 12 residues. Germline assignment: CDR1 SGHNT and CDR2 YENEEA. CDR3 in amino acids: CASSRRADTQYF. CDR3 in DNA: TGTGCCAGCAGCCGGAGGGCAGATACGCAGTATTTT.

The V and J genes are TRBV9 and TRBJ2-5; the D is unclear. The tail of the sequence fits TRBJ2-7 better, so the J call may be wrong. Germline lookup yields CDR1 SGDLS and CDR2 YYNGEE. The CDR3 sequence is 12 residues long. The CDR3 spells CASSGNSYEQYF. CDR3 nucleotides: TGTGCCAGCAGCGGCAACTCCTACGAGCAGTACTTC.

This sequence joins TRBV6-1 and TRBJ1-5; D perhaps matches TRBD1 (5 bases). CDR3 length equals 17 residues. The germline V gene has CDR1 MNHNS and CDR2 SASEGT. V was pared by 0 bases and J by 4 bases, with 16 bases between. The CDR3 region is CASSEARRGEGNQPQHF. CDR3 sequence (DNA): TGTGCCAGCAGTGAAGCGAGACGGGGCGAGGGGAATCAGCCCCAGCATTTT.

V gene TRBV15 combines with J gene TRBJ2-1, with D perhaps matching TRBD2 (5 bases). Germline CDR1 LNHNV, CDR2 YYDKDF (reference sequence). The germline V and J ends were trimmed by 6 bases and 2 bases, with 11 bases remaining between them. The CDR3 has 14 residues. The CDR3 protein is CATRAEGPYNEQFF. Here the CDR3 DNA reads TGTGCCACCAGGGCTGAGGGCCCCTACAATGAGCAGTTCTTC.

The chain combines TRBV27 with TRBJ1-1, with D perhaps matching TRBD1 (6 bases). The CDR3 runs to 14 residues. Trimming cost V 6 bases and J 0 bases, with 11 bases left between them. Germline CDR1 MNHEY, CDR2 SMNVEV (reference sequence). Written as DNA, the CDR3 is TGTGCCAGCAGGCTTGACAGGCTGAACACTGAAGCTTTCTTT. Amino acid sequence: CASRLDRLNTEAFF.

The CDR3 DNA follows: TGTGCCAGCAGCCAGGGACCTGACAACAATGAGCAGTTCTTC. Its translation: CASSQGPDNNEQFF. This chain connects TRBV4-2 to TRBJ2-1; D may correspond to TRBD1 or TRBD2 (5 bases each). This CDR3 has 14 amino acids. V dropped 3 bases and J dropped 5 bases, with 11 bases sitting between them. Germline V gene data show CDR1 as LGHNA and CDR2 as YNFKEQ.

This clone was picked up many times. The rearrangement joins TRBV19 to TRBJ2-7; either TRBD1 or TRBD2 may supply D (6 bases each). Trimming stripped 10 bases from V and 4 bases from J, with 20 bases between. The CDR3 is 14 residues long. The V gene's germline CDR1 is LNHDA and CDR2 SQIVND (reference sequence). The CDR3 region is CATMDTGGGYEQYF. CDR3 nucleotide sequence: TGTGCCACTATGGACACAGGAGGGGGATACGAGCAGTACTTC.

The chain couples TRBV19 to TRBJ2-2, with TRBD1 matching 8 bases. Looked up from germline, CDR1 is LNHDA and CDR2 is SQIVND (reference sequence). This CDR3 has 13 residues. Germline trimming cut 9 bases from V and 6 bases from J; bases unmatched to any gene: 6. CDR3 sequence (DNA): TGTGCCAGCGGACAGGGTCGAGCCGGGGAGCTGTTTTTT. Amino acids: CASGQGRAGELFF.

This clone was observed a handful of times. The chain is built from TRBV9 and TRBJ1-2; D perhaps matches TRBD1 (6 bases). V was pared by 0 bases and J by 8 bases, with 17 bases between. Germline CDR1 reads SGDLS; CDR2 reads YYNGEE. The CDR3 spans 15 residues. CDR3 nucleotides: TGTGCCAGCAGCGTAGCTAGGGATGGGGGGCGAGGCTACACCTTC. Residues: CASSVARDGGRGYTF.

The V gene is TRBV6-4, the J gene TRBJ2-3; D might be TRBD1 (5 bases). CDR3 length: 14 amino acids. V lost 5 bases and J lost 4, with 13 bases in between. Germline CDR1 MRHNA, CDR2 SNTAGT. The CDR3 bases are TGTGCCAGCAGTTTACAGGCCGGGTCAGATACGCAGTATTTT. This codes for CASSLQAGSDTQYF.

CDR3 coding DNA: TGTGCCAGCAAATTGAACACTGAAGCTTTCTTT. Its translation is CASKLNTEAFF. The V call is TRBV6-5, the J call TRBJ1-1; D gene ambiguous. This CDR3 spans 11 amino acids. Germline V gives CDR1 MNHEY, CDR2 SVGAGI. Trimming removed 7 bases from V and 0 bases from J, with 3 bases in between.

The chain combines TRBV9 with TRBJ1-2; the D is unclear. The CDR3 is 15 amino acids. V was pared by 0 bases and J by 0 bases, with 9 bases between. Germline V gene data show CDR1 as SGDLS and CDR2 as YYNGEE. The CDR3 region is CASSVGADSNYGYTF. Written as DNA, the CDR3 is TGTGCCAGCAGCGTAGGCGCGGATTCTAACTATGGCTACACCTTC. Complete variable domain (other parts from reference TRBV9 and TRBJ1-2): DSGVTQTPKHLITATGQRVTLRCSPRSGDLSVYWYQQSLDQGLQFLIQYYNGEERAKGNILERFSAQQFPDLHSELNLSSLELGDSALYFCASSVGADSNYGYTFGSGTRLTVV.

The chain links TRBV2 to TRBJ2-1, with TRBD1 matching 10 bases. Germline V gene data show CDR1 as SNHLY and CDR2 as FYNNEI. V shed 8 bases, J shed 4 bases, and the junction held 2 bases outside the gene matches. The CDR3 has 13 amino acids. The CDR3 DNA follows: TGTGCCAGCTCGGGACAGGGGTACAATGAGCAGTTCTTC. Its translation is CASSGQGYNEQFF.

In regard to this clone: The same CDR3 is also encoded by other DNA sequences in this sample. The rearrangement uses TRBV2 and TRBJ2-3; 10 bases are a match to TRBD1. This CDR3 spans 15 amino acids. Germline assignment: CDR1 SNHLY and CDR2 FYNNEI. The V segment lost 9 bases and the J segment 6 bases; nucleotides outside the gene matches: 12. The CDR3 region has the DNA TGTGCCAGTACATCGCCGGGACAGGGGAAGGATACGCAGTATTTT. Translation gives CASTSPGQGKDTQYF.

There are a few counts of this clone. The chain joins TRBV19 to TRBJ2-1; no definite D call. This CDR3 region has 13 residues. The germline V gene has CDR1 LNHDA and CDR2 SQIVND (reference sequence). Trimming shortened V by 6 bases and J by 0 bases, and 6 bases separated the two germline ends. The CDR3 loop is CASSLGSYNEQFF. The CDR3 coding sequence is TGTGCCAGTAGCCTAGGCTCCTACAATGAGCAGTTCTTC.

The gene calls are TRBV7-2 and TRBJ1-5; D ambiguous. The V end was cut by 4 bases, the J end by 7 bases, with 11 bases between. Germline V CDR1 and CDR2: SGHTA, FQGNSA. The CDR3 spans 13 residues. The chain's CDR3 is CASSYEAEQPQHF. The CDR3 region has the DNA TGTGCCAGCAGCTACGAAGCTGAGCAGCCCCAGCATTTT.

The V and J genes are TRBV28 and TRBJ1-5; no definite D call. This CDR3 region has 16 residues. Looked up from germline, CDR1 is MDHEN and CDR2 is SYDVKM. Trimming took 2 bases from V and 0 from J, leaving 11 bases between them. CDR3 protein: CASSLRAGYSNQPQHF. In DNA form, the CDR3 reads TGTGCCAGCAGTTTAAGGGCCGGATATAGCAATCAGCCCCAGCATTTT. Drawing the rest from reference TRBV28 and TRBJ1-5, the complete variable domain is DVKVTQSSRYLVKRTGEKVFLECVQDMDHENMFWYRQDPGLGLRLIYFSYDVKMKEKGDIPEGYSVSREKKERFSLILESASTNQTSMYLCASSLRAGYSNQPQHFGDGTRLSIL.

This clone was picked up one time. The chain employs TRBV28 and TRBJ2-1; possible D gene TRBD1, 5 bases. Germline assignment: CDR1 MDHEN and CDR2 SYDVKM. The CDR3 loop spans 13 amino acids. V was shortened by 3 bases and J by 9 bases, with 12 bases between the two germline ends. CDR3: CASSLLKGVEQFF. The CDR3 DNA is TGTGCCAGCAGTTTGTTGAAAGGGGTTGAGCAGTTCTTC.

This sequence joins TRBV10-3 and TRBJ2-1; D is uncertain. Trimming removed 1 base at V and 4 bases at J, with 11 bases between. The CDR3 has 15 residues. In germline, CDR1 is ENHRY, CDR2 SYGVKD. The CDR3 nucleotides are TGTGCCATCAGTGAGTTCCATGGACCGTACAATGAGCAGTTCTTC. The encoded protein is CAISEFHGPYNEQFF.

J is TRBJ2-5 and V is TRBV11-3, with 14 positions matching TRBD2. The CDR3 length is 16 residues. V trimming: 5 bases; J trimming: 2 bases; junction bases outside the gene matches: 4. Germline CDR1 reads SGHNT; CDR2 reads YENEEA. CDR3 residues: CASSNRLAGGQETQYF. As DNA, the CDR3 is TGTGCCAGCAGCAACAGACTAGCGGGGGGGCAAGAGACCCAGTACTTC.

The rearrangement joins TRBV5-6 to TRBJ2-7, with 7 bases identical to TRBD1. The ends lost 3 bases at V and 5 bases at J; junction bases unmatched: 8. Germline-derived CDR1 and CDR2 are SGHDT and YYEEEE. This CDR3 comprises 14 residues. Written as DNA, the CDR3 is TGTGCCAGCAGCTCCTGGACAGGTGGTGACGAGCAGTACTTC. Amino acid sequence: CASSSWTGGDEQYF.

The chain links TRBV4-2 to TRBJ2-7, with TRBD1 matching 8 bases. The V gene's germline CDR1 is LGHNA and CDR2 YNFKEQ. J was trimmed by 2 bases and V by 1 base; bases with no gene match: 7. The CDR3 is made up of 16 amino acids. In DNA, the CDR3 is TGTGCCAGCAGCCAAGGGCCGGGACAGGAGGCCTACGAGCAGTACTTC. Its translation is CASSQGPGQEAYEQYF.

The chain carries TRBV2 and TRBJ2-1; D not resolved. From germline, CDR1 is SNHLY and CDR2 FYNNEI. The ends were cut back, 6 bases at V and 5 bases at J, with 14 bases in the middle. There are 14 residues in the CDR3. The DNA for the CDR3 is TGTGCCAGCAGAGGAACGGCAGGCGACAATGAGCAGTTCTTC. This sequence encodes CASRGTAGDNEQFF.

J is TRBJ1-1 and V is TRBV5-1; TRBD1 aligns across 8 bases. Per germline, CDR1 SGHRS and CDR2 YFSETQ. The CDR3 spans 13 residues. Losses at the gene ends were 5 bases for V and 5 bases for J; bases not matched to a gene: 5. The CDR3 coding sequence is TGCGCCAGCAGTCCGACAGGGGCGACTGAAGCTTTCTTT. Its protein product is CASSPTGATEAFF.